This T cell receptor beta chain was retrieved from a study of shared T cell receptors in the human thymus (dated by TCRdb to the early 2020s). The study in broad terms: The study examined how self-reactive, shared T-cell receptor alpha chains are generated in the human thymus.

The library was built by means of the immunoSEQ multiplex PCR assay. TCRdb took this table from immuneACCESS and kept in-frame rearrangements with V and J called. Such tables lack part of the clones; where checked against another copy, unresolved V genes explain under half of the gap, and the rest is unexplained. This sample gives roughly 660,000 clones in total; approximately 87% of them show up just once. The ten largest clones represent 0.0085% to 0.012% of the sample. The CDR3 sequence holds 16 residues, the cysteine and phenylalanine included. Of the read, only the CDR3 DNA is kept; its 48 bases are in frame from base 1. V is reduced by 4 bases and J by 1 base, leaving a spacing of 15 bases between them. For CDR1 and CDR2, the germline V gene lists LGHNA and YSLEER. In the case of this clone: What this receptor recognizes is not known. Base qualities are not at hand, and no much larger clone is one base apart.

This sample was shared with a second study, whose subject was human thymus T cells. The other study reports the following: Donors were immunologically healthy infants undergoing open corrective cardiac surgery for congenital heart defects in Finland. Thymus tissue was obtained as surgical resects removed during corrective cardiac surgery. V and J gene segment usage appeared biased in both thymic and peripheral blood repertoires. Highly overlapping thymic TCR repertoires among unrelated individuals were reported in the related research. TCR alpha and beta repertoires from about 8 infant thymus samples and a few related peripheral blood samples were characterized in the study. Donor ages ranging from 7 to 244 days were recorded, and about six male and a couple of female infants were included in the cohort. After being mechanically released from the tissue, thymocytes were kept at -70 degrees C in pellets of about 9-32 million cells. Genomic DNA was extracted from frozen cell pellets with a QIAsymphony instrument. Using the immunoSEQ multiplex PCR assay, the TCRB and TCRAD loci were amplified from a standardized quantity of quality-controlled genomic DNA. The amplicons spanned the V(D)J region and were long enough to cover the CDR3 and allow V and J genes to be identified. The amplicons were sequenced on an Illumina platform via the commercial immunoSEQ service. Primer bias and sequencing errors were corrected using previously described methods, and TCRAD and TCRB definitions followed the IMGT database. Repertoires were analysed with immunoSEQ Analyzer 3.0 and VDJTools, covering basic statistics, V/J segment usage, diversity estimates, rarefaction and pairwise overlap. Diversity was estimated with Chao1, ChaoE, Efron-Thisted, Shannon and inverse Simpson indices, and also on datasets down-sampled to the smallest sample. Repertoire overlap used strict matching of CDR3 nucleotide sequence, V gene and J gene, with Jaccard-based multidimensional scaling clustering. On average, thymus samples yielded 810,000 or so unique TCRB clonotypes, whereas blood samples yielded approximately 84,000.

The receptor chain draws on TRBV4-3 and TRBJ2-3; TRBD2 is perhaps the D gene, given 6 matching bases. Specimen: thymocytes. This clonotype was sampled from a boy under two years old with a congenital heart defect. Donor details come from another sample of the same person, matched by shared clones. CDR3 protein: CASSRYVAGRTDTQYF. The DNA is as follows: TGCGCCAGCAGCCGCTACGTGGCGGGGCGCACAGATACGCAGTATTTT.